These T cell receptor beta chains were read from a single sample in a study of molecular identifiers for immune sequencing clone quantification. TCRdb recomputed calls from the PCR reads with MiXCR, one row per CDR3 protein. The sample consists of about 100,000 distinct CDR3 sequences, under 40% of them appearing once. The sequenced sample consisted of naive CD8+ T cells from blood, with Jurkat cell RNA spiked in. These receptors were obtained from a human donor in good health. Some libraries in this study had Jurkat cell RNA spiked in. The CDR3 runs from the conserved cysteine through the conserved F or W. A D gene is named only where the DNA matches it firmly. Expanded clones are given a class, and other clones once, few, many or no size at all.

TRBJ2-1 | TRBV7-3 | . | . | TGTGCCAGCAGCTTATCCTCTCGCGCCCACAATGAGCAGTTCTTC | CASSLSSRAHNEQFF
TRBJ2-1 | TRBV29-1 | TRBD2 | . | TGCAGCGCGCCACTCGGGACTAGCGTACTGGATGAGCAGTTCTTC | CSAPLGTSVLDEQFF
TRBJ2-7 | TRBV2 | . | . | TGTGGGGTGATGGGTGGCGAGCAGTACTTC | CGVMGGEQYF
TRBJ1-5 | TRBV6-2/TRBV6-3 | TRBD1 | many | TGTGCCAGCAGTTCGGGACAGGGCGATCAGCCCCAGCATTTT | CASSSGQGDQPQHF
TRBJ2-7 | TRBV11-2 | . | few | TGTGCCAGCAGCCCGAACTACGAGCAGTACTTC | CASSPNYEQYF
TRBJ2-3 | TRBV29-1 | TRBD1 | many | TGCAGCGTTGAGGGGGACAGGGAACGGGATACGCAGTATTTT | CSVEGDRERDTQYF
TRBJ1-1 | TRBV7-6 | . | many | TGTGCCAGCAGCTTTGGGGCTAACACTGAAGCTTTCTTT | CASSFGANTEAFF
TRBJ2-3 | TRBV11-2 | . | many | TGTGCCAGCAGCTGGACCCCGAGGACCACAGATACGCAGTATTTT | CASSWTPRTTDTQYF
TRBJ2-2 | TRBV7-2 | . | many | TGTGCCAGCAGCTTAGGGTCTCCCGGGGAGCTGTTTTTT | CASSLGSPGELFF
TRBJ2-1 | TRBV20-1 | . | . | TGCAGTGCTACCATTATCTGGTCATTATCGGAGACTGCCTACAATGAGCAGTTCTTC | CSATIIWSLSETAYNEQFF
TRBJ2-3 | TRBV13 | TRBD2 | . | TGTGCCAGCAGCTTACGGGGGGAACTCCGGAGCACAGATACGCAGTATTTT | CASSLRGELRSTDTQYF
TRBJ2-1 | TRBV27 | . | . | TGTGCCAGCAGTTCTTTGAACTCCTACAATGAGCAGTTCTTC | CASSSLNSYNEQFF
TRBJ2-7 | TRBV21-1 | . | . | TGTGCCAGCAGCAAAGGGATGTATATCCCCGAGGGAAACGAGCAGTACTTC | CASSKGMYIPEGNEQYF
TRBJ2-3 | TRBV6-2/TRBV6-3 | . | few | TGTGCCAGCAACGACTTCGGTTCTGCAGATACGCAGTATTTT | CASNDFGSADTQYF
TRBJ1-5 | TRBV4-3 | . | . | TGCGCCAGCAGCCAAGACTCTGCGGGTTATCAGCCCCAGCATTTT | CASSQDSAGYQPQHF
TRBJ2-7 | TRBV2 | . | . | TGTGCCACAAGACTCGGGGAGCAGTACTTC | CATRLGEQYF
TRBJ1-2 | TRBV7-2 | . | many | TGTGCCAGCAGCTTAGTCGTAGGCTATGGCTACACCTTC | CASSLVVGYGYTF
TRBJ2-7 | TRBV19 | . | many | TGTGCCAGTAGTATGGATGACAGGGAGGAGTACTTC | CASSMDDREEYF
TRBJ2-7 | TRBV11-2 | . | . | TGTGCCAGCAGCGTAGGGTCCTACGAGCAGTACTTC | CASSVGSYEQYF
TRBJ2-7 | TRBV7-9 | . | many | TGTGCCAGCAGCTTAGGGGTAAAGGTCAGCTACGAGCAGTACTTC | CASSLGVKVSYEQYF
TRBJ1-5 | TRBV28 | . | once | TGTGCCAGCAGTTTCCCTAGTGGGGCGAGCAATCAGTCCCAGCATTTT | CASSFPSGASNQSQHF
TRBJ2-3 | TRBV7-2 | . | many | TGTGCCAGCAGCTTAGAGGGGGACTATCCCGGGGATACGCAGTATTTT | CASSLEGDYPGDTQYF
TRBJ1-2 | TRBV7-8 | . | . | TGTGCCAGCAGCGCCCTCGGGGGGGGCGGCTGGTATGGCTACACCTTC | CASSALGGGGWYGYTF
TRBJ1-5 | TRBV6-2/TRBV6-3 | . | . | TGTGCCAGCACCCCGGGAGTTCTGTATATGCCCCAGCATTTT | CASTPGVLYMPQHF
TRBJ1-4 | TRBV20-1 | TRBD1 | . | TGCAGTGCCTTGAAGACAGGGAAAAATGAAAAACAGTTATTT | CSALKTGKNEKQLF
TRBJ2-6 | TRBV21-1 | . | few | TGTGCCAGCAGCAATGGAAAAGCTTTCTCTGGGGCCAACGTCCTGACTTTC | CASSNGKAFSGANVLTF
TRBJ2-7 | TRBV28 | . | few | TGTGCCAGCAGTTGGGGGGTGGCCGGGACCTACGAGCAGTACTTC | CASSWGVAGTYEQYF
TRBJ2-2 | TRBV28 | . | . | TGTGCCAGCAGTTTATATCGTCTGGCGGAGCTGTTTTTT | CASSLYRLAELFF
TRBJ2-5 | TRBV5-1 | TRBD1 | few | TGCGCCAGCAGCTTGATGGCAGGGGGCCGCGAGACCCAGTACTTC | CASSLMAGGRETQYF
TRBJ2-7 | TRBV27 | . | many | TGTGCCAGCTCGGCCTTTAAGCCCTACGAGCAGTACTTC | CASSAFKPYEQYF
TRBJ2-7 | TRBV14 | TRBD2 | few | TGTGCCAGCAGCCAATGGACTAGCATCTACTACGAGCAGTACTTC | CASSQWTSIYYEQYF
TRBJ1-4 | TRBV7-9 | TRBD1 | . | TGTGCCAGCAGCATGGACAGGTCTAATGAAAACCTGTTTTTT | CASSMDRSNENLFF
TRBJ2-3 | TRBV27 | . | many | TGTGCCAGCAGTCCCATCCCCGGGTCAGATACGCAGTATTTT | CASSPIPGSDTQYF
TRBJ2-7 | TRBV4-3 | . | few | TGCGCCAGCAGCCAAGGCGAAGGTACCTACGAGCAGTACTTC | CASSQGEGTYEQYF
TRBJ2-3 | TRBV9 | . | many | TGTGCCAGCAGCCCCGGACCCTCCGATACGCAGTATTTT | CASSPGPSDTQYF
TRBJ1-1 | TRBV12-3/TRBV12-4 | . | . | TGTGCCAGCGCTCTAAAATGGGGGAAAGAAGCTTTCTTT | CASALKWGKEAFF
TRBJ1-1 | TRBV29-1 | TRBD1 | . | TGCAGCGTTGAGTTTTGGACAGGGAACACTGAAGCTTTCTTT | CSVEFWTGNTEAFF
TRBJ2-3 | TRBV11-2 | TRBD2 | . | TGTGCCAGCAGCTTATGGCGGGACTATACAGATACGCAGTATTTT | CASSLWRDYTDTQYF
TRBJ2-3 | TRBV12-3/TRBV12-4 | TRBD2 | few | TGTGCCAGCAGTTTCCTTGCGGGAGGTTACACGGGGACAGATACGCAGTATTTT | CASSFLAGGYTGTDTQYF
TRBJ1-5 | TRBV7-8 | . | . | TGTGCCAGAAGCCCAGACATCTATCAGCCCCAGCATTTT | CARSPDIYQPQHF
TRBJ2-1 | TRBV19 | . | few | TGTGCCAGTAGTATAGCGGGCGGTGTCTCCTACAATGAGCAGTTCTTC | CASSIAGGVSYNEQFF
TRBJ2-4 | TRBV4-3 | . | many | TGCGCCAGCAGCCCCGGACTAGCCAAAAACATTCAGTACTTC | CASSPGLAKNIQYF
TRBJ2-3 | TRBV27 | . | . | TGTGCCAGCAGTTTCGCCTACACAGATACGCAGTATTTT | CASSFAYTDTQYF
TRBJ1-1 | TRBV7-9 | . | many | TGTGCCAGCAGTTACAGTGAAGCTTTCTTT | CASSYSEAFF